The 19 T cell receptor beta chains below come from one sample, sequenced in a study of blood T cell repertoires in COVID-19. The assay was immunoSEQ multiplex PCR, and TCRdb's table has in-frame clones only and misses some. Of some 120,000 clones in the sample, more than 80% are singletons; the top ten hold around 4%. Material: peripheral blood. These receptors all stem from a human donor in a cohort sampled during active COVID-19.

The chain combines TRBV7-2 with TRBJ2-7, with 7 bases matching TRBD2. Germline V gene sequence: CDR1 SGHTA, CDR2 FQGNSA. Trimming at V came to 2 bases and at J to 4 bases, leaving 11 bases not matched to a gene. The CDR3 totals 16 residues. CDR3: CASSLFATSTSYEQYF. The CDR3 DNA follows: TGTGCCAGCAGCTTATTCGCGACTAGCACTTCGTACGAGCAGTACTTC.

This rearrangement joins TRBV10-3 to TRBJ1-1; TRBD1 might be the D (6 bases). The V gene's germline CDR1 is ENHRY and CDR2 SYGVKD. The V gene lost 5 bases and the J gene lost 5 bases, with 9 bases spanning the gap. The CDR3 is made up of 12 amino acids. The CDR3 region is CAISTGTTEAFF. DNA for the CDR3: TGTGCCATCAGTACAGGGACGACTGAAGCTTTCTTT.

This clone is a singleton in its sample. The CDR3 nucleotides are TGTGCCAGCAGTCCAGAATCGGAGTCACCCCTCCACTTT. As protein: CASSPESESPLHF. The V gene is TRBV6-6, the J gene TRBJ1-6; D remains ambiguous. The CDR3 consists of 13 residues. Trimming pared 5 bases from V and 10 bases from J, leaving 12 bases between. Germline CDR1 reads MNHNY; CDR2 reads SVGAGI (reference sequence).

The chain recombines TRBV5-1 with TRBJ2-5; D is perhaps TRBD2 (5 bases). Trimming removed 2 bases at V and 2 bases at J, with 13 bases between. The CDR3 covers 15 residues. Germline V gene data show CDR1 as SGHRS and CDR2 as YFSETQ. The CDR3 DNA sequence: TGCGCCAGCAGCTTCTCAGCGGCTAAGCAAGAGACCCAGTACTTC. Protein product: CASSFSAAKQETQYF.

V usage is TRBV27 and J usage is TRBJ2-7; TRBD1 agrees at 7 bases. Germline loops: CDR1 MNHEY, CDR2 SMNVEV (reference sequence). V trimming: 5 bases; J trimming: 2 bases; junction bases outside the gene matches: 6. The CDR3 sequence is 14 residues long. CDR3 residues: CASSIQGQTYEQYF. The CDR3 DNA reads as TGTGCCAGCAGTATACAGGGGCAGACCTACGAGCAGTACTTC.

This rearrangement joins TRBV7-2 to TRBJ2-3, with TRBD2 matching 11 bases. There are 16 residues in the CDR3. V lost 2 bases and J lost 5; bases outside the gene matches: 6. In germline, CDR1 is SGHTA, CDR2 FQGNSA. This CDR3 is CASSLWSSGGLDTQYF. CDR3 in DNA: TGTGCCAGCAGCTTATGGTCTAGCGGGGGGTTAGATACGCAGTATTTT.

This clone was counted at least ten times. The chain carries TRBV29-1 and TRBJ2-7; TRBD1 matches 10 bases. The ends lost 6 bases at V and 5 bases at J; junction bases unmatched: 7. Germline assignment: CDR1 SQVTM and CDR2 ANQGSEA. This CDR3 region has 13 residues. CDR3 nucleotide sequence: TGCAGCGTCACTACGACAGGGGGCGACGAGCAGTACGTC. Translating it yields CSVTTTGGDEQYV.

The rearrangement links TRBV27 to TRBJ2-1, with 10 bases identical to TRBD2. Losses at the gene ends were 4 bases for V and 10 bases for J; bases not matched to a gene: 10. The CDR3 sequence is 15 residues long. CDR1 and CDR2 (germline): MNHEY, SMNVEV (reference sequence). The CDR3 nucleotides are TGTGCCAGCAGTTCCAACCTAGCGGGAGCTTCGGAGCAGTTCTTC. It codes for CASSSNLAGASEQFF.

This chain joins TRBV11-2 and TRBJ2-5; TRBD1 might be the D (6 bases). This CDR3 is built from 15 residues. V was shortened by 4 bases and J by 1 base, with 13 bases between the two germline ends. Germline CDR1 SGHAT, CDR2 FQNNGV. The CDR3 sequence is CASSSSADSQETQYF. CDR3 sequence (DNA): TGTGCCAGCAGCTCGAGCGCGGACAGCCAAGAGACCCAGTACTTC. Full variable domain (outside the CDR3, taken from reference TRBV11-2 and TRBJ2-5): EAGVAQSPRYKIIEKRQSVAFWCNPISGHATLYWYQQILGQGPKLLIQFQNNGVVDDSQLPKDRFSAERLKGVDSTLKIQPAKLEDSAVYLCASSSSADSQETQYFGPGTRLLVL.

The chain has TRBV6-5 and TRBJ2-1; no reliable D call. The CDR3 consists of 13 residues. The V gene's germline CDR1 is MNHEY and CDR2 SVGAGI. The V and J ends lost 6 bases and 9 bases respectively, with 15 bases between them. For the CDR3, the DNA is TGTGCCAGCAGCGTCTCGAGTTATGCTGAGCAGTTCTTC. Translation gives CASSVSSYAEQFF.

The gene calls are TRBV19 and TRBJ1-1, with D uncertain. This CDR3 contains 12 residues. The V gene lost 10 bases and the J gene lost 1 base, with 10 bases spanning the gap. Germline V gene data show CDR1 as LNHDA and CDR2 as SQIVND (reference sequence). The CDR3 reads CATSHRNTEAFF. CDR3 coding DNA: TGTGCCACCTCACACAGGAACACTGAAGCTTTCTTT.

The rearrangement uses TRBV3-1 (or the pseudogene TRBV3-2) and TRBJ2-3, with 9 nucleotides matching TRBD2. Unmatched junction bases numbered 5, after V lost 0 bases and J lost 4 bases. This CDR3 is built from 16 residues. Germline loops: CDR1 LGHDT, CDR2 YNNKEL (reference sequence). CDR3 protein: CASSQEPSGNSDTQYF. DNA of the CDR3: TGTGCCAGCAGCCAAGAGCCTAGCGGGAACTCAGATACGCAGTATTTT.

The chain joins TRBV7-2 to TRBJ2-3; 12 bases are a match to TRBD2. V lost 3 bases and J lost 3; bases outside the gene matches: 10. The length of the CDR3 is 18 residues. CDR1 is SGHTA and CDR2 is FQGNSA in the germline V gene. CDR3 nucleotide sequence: TGTGCCAGCAGCTTCCCCCTAGCGGGAGGGCCGGGGACAGATACGCAGTATTTT. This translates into CASSFPLAGGPGTDTQYF.

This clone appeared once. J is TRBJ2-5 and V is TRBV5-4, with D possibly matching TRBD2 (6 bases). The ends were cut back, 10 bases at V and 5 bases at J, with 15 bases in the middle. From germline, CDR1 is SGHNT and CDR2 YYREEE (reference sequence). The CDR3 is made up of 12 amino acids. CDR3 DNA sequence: TGTGCCGGCGTTGGGGCGGGGGAGACCCAGTACTTC. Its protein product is CAGVGAGETQYF.

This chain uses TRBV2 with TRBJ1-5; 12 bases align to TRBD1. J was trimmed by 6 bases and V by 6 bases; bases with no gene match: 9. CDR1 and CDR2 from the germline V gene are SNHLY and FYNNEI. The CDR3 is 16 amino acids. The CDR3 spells CASRPSPGQGAQPQHF. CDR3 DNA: TGTGCCAGCAGACCCTCCCCGGGACAGGGGGCTCAGCCCCAGCATTTT. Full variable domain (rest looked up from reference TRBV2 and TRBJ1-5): EPEVTQTPSHQVTQMGQEVILRCVPISNHLYFYWYRQILGQKVEFLVSFYNNEISEKSEIFDDQFSVERPDGSNFTLKIRSTKLEDSAMYFCASRPSPGQGAQPQHFGDGTRLSIL.

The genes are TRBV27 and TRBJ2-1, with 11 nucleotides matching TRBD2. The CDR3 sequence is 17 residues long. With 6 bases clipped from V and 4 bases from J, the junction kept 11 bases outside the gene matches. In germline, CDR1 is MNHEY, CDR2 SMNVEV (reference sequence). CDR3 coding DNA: TGTGCCAGCAGCTTAAGATTAGCGGGGGGGATTTACAATGAGCAGTTCTTC. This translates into CASSLRLAGGIYNEQFF.

This chain's CDR3 is CAWSGSGRGVYYGYTF. DNA of the CDR3: TGTGCCTGGAGTGGGTCCGGCAGGGGGGTATACTATGGCTACACCTTC. V gene TRBV30 combines with J gene TRBJ1-2; 7 bases map to TRBD1. CDR1 and CDR2 (germline): GTSNPN, SVGIG (reference sequence). V lost 1 base, J lost 3 bases, and 11 bases stayed unmatched. The CDR3 has 16 residues.

The CDR3 sequence is CSVAGGLSNQPQHF. The CDR3 DNA reads as TGCAGCGTTGCGGGGGGATTAAGCAATCAGCCCCAGCATTTT. The chain carries TRBV29-1 and TRBJ1-5; D is possibly TRBD1 (5 bases). Germline-derived CDR1 and CDR2 are SQVTM and ANQGSEA. The V gene lost 4 bases and the J gene lost 1 base, with 11 bases spanning the gap. The CDR3 is made up of 14 amino acids.

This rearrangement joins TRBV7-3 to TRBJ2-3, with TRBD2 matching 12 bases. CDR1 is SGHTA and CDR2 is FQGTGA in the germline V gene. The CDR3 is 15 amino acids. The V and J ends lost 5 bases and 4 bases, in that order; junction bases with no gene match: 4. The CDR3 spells CASSRTSGVADTQYF. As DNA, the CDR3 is TGTGCCAGCAGCCGGACTAGCGGGGTTGCAGATACGCAGTATTTT.